These T cell receptor beta chains were read from a single sample in a study of blood T cell repertoires in COVID-19. The protocol was immunoSEQ multiplex PCR, while the TCRdb copy is restricted to in-frame clones and leaves out a portion. The sample carries approximately 15,000 clones, roughly 82% recorded once. Sequencing input: peripheral blood. The receptors were gathered from a woman between 50 and 59 years old with active or convalescent COVID-19. Each CDR3 is given with its conserved first and last residue. D genes are given only for firm matches. Expanded clones get a size class; other rows say once, few or many, or leave the size out.

d_call: TRBD1
clone_size: -
j_call: TRBJ2-2
v_call: TRBV11-3
cdr3_aa: CASSPPRDRVNTGELFF
cdr3_nt: TGTGCCAGCAGCCCGCCTAGGGACAGGGTTAACACCGGGGAGCTGTTTTTT

d_call: TRBD1
clone_size: -
j_call: TRBJ1-5
v_call: TRBV19
cdr3_aa: CASSAWTGSNQPQHF
cdr3_nt: TGTGCCAGTAGTGCCTGGACAGGGAGCAATCAGCCCCAGCATTTT

d_call: TRBD2
clone_size: -
j_call: TRBJ2-7
v_call: TRBV5-5
cdr3_aa: CASSQLGTSETYEQYF
cdr3_nt: TGTGCCAGCAGCCAACTCGGGACTAGCGAAACCTACGAGCAGTACTTC

d_call: -
clone_size: -
j_call: TRBJ2-5
v_call: TRBV28
cdr3_aa: CASSFPYQETQYF
cdr3_nt: TGTGCCAGCAGTTTCCCGTACCAAGAGACCCAGTACTTC

d_call: -
clone_size: -
j_call: TRBJ1-3
v_call: TRBV9
cdr3_aa: CASSAKQGISGNTIYF
cdr3_nt: TGTGCCAGCAGCGCTAAACAGGGAATCTCTGGAAACACCATATATTTT

d_call: -
clone_size: -
j_call: TRBJ2-3
v_call: TRBV7-2
cdr3_aa: CASSLGGLTDTQYF
cdr3_nt: TGTGCCAGCAGCTTAGGGGGGCTCACAGATACGCAGTATTTT

d_call: TRBD1
clone_size: -
j_call: TRBJ1-5
v_call: TRBV19
cdr3_aa: CASSSLTGGADQPQHF
cdr3_nt: TGTGCCAGTAGTAGCCTGACAGGGGGAGCGGATCAGCCCCAGCATTTT

d_call: TRBD1
clone_size: -
j_call: TRBJ2-7
v_call: TRBV12-3/TRBV12-4
cdr3_aa: CASSQGQLGQYF
cdr3_nt: TGTGCCAGCAGCCAGGGACAGTTAGGACAGTACTTC

d_call: TRBD1
clone_size: -
j_call: TRBJ1-2
v_call: TRBV5-1
cdr3_aa: CASSWGQGAMGGYTF
cdr3_nt: TGCGCCAGCAGCTGGGGACAGGGGGCGATGGGAGGCTACACCTTC

d_call: -
clone_size: -
j_call: TRBJ2-1
v_call: TRBV3-1/TRBV3-2
cdr3_aa: CASSQVPLSSYNEQFF
cdr3_nt: TGTGCCAGCAGCCAAGTCCCCCTGAGCTCCTACAATGAGCAGTTCTTC

d_call: TRBD1
clone_size: -
j_call: TRBJ2-5
v_call: TRBV11-2
cdr3_aa: CASTGQGVQETQYF
cdr3_nt: TGTGCCAGCACCGGTCAGGGGGTTCAAGAGACCCAGTACTTC

d_call: -
clone_size: -
j_call: TRBJ1-6
v_call: TRBV11-2
cdr3_aa: CASSYLENSPLHF
cdr3_nt: TGTGCCAGCAGCTACCTAGAGAATTCACCCCTCCACTTT

d_call: TRBD1
clone_size: -
j_call: TRBJ2-2
v_call: TRBV27
cdr3_aa: CASSPWGTGETGELFF
cdr3_nt: TGTGCCAGCAGTCCATGGGGGACAGGGGAAACCGGGGAGCTGTTTTTT

d_call: -
clone_size: -
j_call: TRBJ2-2
v_call: TRBV19
cdr3_aa: CASSLQSVTGELFF
cdr3_nt: TGTGCCAGTAGTCTACAGAGTGTCACCGGGGAGCTGTTTTTT

d_call: -
clone_size: few
j_call: TRBJ2-7
v_call: TRBV4-1
cdr3_aa: CASSLLWGDEQYF
cdr3_nt: TGCGCCAGCAGCCTACTTTGGGGGGACGAGCAGTACTTC

d_call: -
clone_size: -
j_call: TRBJ2-1
v_call: TRBV3-1/TRBV3-2
cdr3_aa: CASSPSMSSYNEQFF
cdr3_nt: TGTGCCAGCAGCCCTTCGATGAGCTCCTACAATGAGCAGTTCTTC

d_call: -
clone_size: -
j_call: TRBJ2-6
v_call: TRBV4-1
cdr3_aa: CASSQDLDYRKSSGANVLTF
cdr3_nt: TGCGCCAGCAGCCAAGATCTAGACTACCGGAAAAGCTCTGGGGCCAACGTCCTGACTTTC

d_call: -
clone_size: once
j_call: TRBJ1-5
v_call: TRBV27
cdr3_aa: CASSKDSYNQPQHF
cdr3_nt: TGTGCCAGCAGTAAGGACTCCTACAATCAGCCCCAGCATTTT

d_call: -
clone_size: few
j_call: TRBJ2-7
v_call: TRBV7-6
cdr3_aa: CASSLESSPRYEQYF
cdr3_nt: TGTGCCAGCAGCTTAGAATCTTCTCCTAGATACGAGCAGTACTTC

d_call: TRBD2
clone_size: once
j_call: TRBJ2-7
v_call: TRBV24-1
cdr3_aa: CATSGQGTSGGRGEQYF
cdr3_nt: TGTGCCACCAGTGGGCAGGGGACTAGCGGAGGGCGAGGCGAGCAGTACTTC

d_call: TRBD2
clone_size: -
j_call: TRBJ2-7
v_call: TRBV28
cdr3_aa: CASRPGLAGYEQYF
cdr3_nt: TGTGCCAGCAGGCCGGGACTAGCGGGGTACGAGCAGTACTTC

d_call: -
clone_size: -
j_call: TRBJ1-5
v_call: TRBV4-2
cdr3_aa: CASSQVSTSNQPQHF
cdr3_nt: TGTGCCAGCAGCCAAGTTTCTACCAGCAATCAGCCCCAGCATTTT

d_call: TRBD2
clone_size: -
j_call: TRBJ2-1
v_call: TRBV4-1
cdr3_aa: CASSQDSHIAGRGEQFF
cdr3_nt: TGCGCCAGCAGCCAAGATTCCCACATAGCGGGGCGGGGTGAGCAGTTCTTC

d_call: TRBD2
clone_size: -
j_call: TRBJ2-7
v_call: TRBV18
cdr3_aa: CASSGGGSYEQYF
cdr3_nt: TGTGCCAGCTCAGGCGGGGGGAGCTACGAGCAGTACTTC

d_call: TRBD1
clone_size: -
j_call: TRBJ1-4
v_call: TRBV3-1/TRBV3-2
cdr3_aa: CASSPGQGYSEKLFF
cdr3_nt: TGTGCCAGCAGCCCCGGACAGGGGTATAGTGAAAAACTGTTTTTT

d_call: TRBD1
clone_size: once
j_call: TRBJ2-1
v_call: TRBV19
cdr3_aa: CASSLEGRDRVSNEQFF
cdr3_nt: TGTGCCAGTAGTCTGGAAGGGAGGGACAGGGTTTCCAATGAGCAGTTCTTC

d_call: -
clone_size: -
j_call: TRBJ1-1
v_call: TRBV7-8
cdr3_aa: CASGKATEAFF
cdr3_nt: TGTGCCAGCGGAAAAGCGACTGAAGCTTTCTTT

d_call: TRBD1
clone_size: -
j_call: TRBJ1-1
v_call: TRBV5-5
cdr3_aa: CASSRQGDTEAFF
cdr3_nt: TGTGCCAGCAGTAGACAGGGCGACACTGAAGCTTTCTTT

d_call: TRBD2
clone_size: few
j_call: TRBJ2-1
v_call: TRBV29-1
cdr3_aa: CSVDGLAGLNEQFF
cdr3_nt: TGCAGCGTTGATGGGCTAGCGGGACTCAATGAGCAGTTCTTC

d_call: -
clone_size: -
j_call: TRBJ1-2
v_call: TRBV29-1
cdr3_aa: CSGGAEGYGYTF
cdr3_nt: TGCAGCGGCGGGGCCGAGGGCTATGGCTACACCTTC

d_call: -
clone_size: -
j_call: TRBJ1-2
v_call: TRBV27
cdr3_aa: CASSFLADPYGYTF
cdr3_nt: TGTGCCAGCAGTTTTTTAGCAGACCCCTATGGCTACACCTTC

d_call: -
clone_size: few
j_call: TRBJ2-7
v_call: TRBV6-2/TRBV6-3
cdr3_aa: CASSDTIKNTHF
cdr3_nt: TGTGCCAGCAGTGACACAATCAAAAACACGCACTTC

d_call: TRBD1
clone_size: -
j_call: TRBJ1-2
v_call: TRBV2
cdr3_aa: CASSPQGGRGNYGYTF
cdr3_nt: TGTGCCAGCAGCCCGCAGGGGGGAAGAGGGAACTATGGCTACACCTTC

d_call: TRBD1
clone_size: -
j_call: TRBJ2-7
v_call: TRBV30
cdr3_aa: CAWSVNPRGHEQYF
cdr3_nt: TGTGCCTGGAGTGTAAATCCCAGGGGGCACGAGCAGTACTTC

d_call: -
clone_size: once
j_call: TRBJ2-7
v_call: TRBV11-2
cdr3_aa: CASTPIRAPNYEQYF
cdr3_nt: TGTGCCAGCACCCCAATCAGGGCCCCCAACTACGAGCAGTACTTC

d_call: TRBD2
clone_size: -
j_call: TRBJ2-1
v_call: TRBV19
cdr3_aa: CASSIAGGPYNEQFF
cdr3_nt: TGTGCCAGTAGTATAGCGGGGGGACCCTACAATGAGCAGTTCTTC

d_call: -
clone_size: -
j_call: TRBJ1-5
v_call: TRBV2
cdr3_aa: CASSEWGLNQPQHF
cdr3_nt: TGTGCCAGCAGTGAATGGGGGCTCAATCAGCCCCAGCATTTT

d_call: TRBD2
clone_size: once
j_call: TRBJ2-1
v_call: TRBV12-5
cdr3_aa: CASGLVSGLAGRGEQFF
cdr3_nt: TGTGCTAGTGGTTTGGTATCCGGACTAGCGGGCCGCGGTGAGCAGTTCTTC

d_call: TRBD2
clone_size: -
j_call: TRBJ2-1
v_call: TRBV5-5
cdr3_aa: CASSFIVAGSNEQFF
cdr3_nt: TGTGCCAGCAGCTTTATTGTAGCGGGAAGCAATGAGCAGTTCTTC

d_call: TRBD2
clone_size: once
j_call: TRBJ2-3
v_call: TRBV27
cdr3_aa: CASGTSLRADTQYF
cdr3_nt: TGTGCCAGCGGGACTAGCCTTCGGGCAGATACGCAGTATTTT

d_call: TRBD1
clone_size: -
j_call: TRBJ2-1
v_call: TRBV7-9
cdr3_aa: CASSLVRGLYNEQFF
cdr3_nt: TGTGCCAGCAGCTTAGTGAGGGGGCTTTACAATGAGCAGTTCTTC

d_call: TRBD2
clone_size: -
j_call: TRBJ2-7
v_call: TRBV5-1
cdr3_aa: CASSLGLAGGAYEQYF
cdr3_nt: TGCGCCAGCAGCTTGGGCCTAGCGGGAGGTGCCTACGAGCAGTACTTC

d_call: TRBD1
clone_size: -
j_call: TRBJ2-7
v_call: TRBV5-4
cdr3_aa: CASSTDRVSYEQYF
cdr3_nt: TGTGCCAGCAGCACGGACAGGGTATCCTACGAGCAGTACTTC

d_call: TRBD1
clone_size: -
j_call: TRBJ2-4
v_call: TRBV7-2
cdr3_aa: CASSSQGVLAKNIQYF
cdr3_nt: TGTGCCAGCAGCTCACAGGGGGTACTAGCCAAAAACATTCAGTACTTC

d_call: TRBD2
clone_size: -
j_call: TRBJ2-1
v_call: TRBV18
cdr3_aa: CASSQGLAFGNEQFF
cdr3_nt: TGTGCCAGCTCTCAGGGACTAGCTTTTGGCAATGAGCAGTTCTTC

d_call: TRBD2
clone_size: -
j_call: TRBJ2-7
v_call: TRBV29-1
cdr3_aa: CSAFAGTTAYEQYF
cdr3_nt: TGCAGCGCCTTCGCCGGGACTACCGCCTACGAGCAGTACTTC

d_call: -
clone_size: -
j_call: TRBJ1-5
v_call: TRBV7-9
cdr3_aa: CASSLGYSSGGWQPQHF
cdr3_nt: TGTGCCAGCAGCCTAGGGTACTCGAGCGGTGGGTGGCAGCCCCAGCATTTT

d_call: -
clone_size: -
j_call: TRBJ1-1
v_call: TRBV18
cdr3_aa: CASSRTEATEAFF
cdr3_nt: TGTGCCAGCTCACGGACAGAAGCAACTGAAGCTTTCTTT

d_call: -
clone_size: -
j_call: TRBJ1-2
v_call: TRBV24-1
cdr3_aa: CATSDSGYGYTF
cdr3_nt: TGTGCCACCAGTGATTCAGGGTATGGCTACACCTTC

d_call: TRBD1
clone_size: -
j_call: TRBJ1-5
v_call: TRBV6-6
cdr3_aa: CASSLYRTGGFNQPQHF
cdr3_nt: TGTGCCAGCAGTCTATACAGGACAGGGGGCTTCAATCAGCCCCAGCATTTT

d_call: TRBD1
clone_size: once
j_call: TRBJ1-1
v_call: TRBV19
cdr3_aa: CASSIEGRQGVVNTEAFF
cdr3_nt: TGTGCCAGTAGTATTGAGGGAAGACAGGGGGTCGTAAACACTGAAGCTTTCTTT

d_call: TRBD1
clone_size: -
j_call: TRBJ1-1
v_call: TRBV11-2
cdr3_aa: CASSLDGRGTEAFF
cdr3_nt: TGTGCCAGCAGCTTAGATGGCAGGGGGACTGAAGCTTTCTTT

d_call: -
clone_size: once
j_call: TRBJ2-7
v_call: TRBV5-6
cdr3_aa: CASSFPGFEQYF
cdr3_nt: TGTGCCAGCAGCTTTCCAGGGTTCGAGCAGTACTTC

d_call: -
clone_size: -
j_call: TRBJ1-2
v_call: TRBV6-5
cdr3_aa: CASSWRQMPANYGYTF
cdr3_nt: TGTGCCAGCAGTTGGCGACAGATGCCAGCTAACTATGGCTACACCTTC

d_call: TRBD1
clone_size: -
j_call: TRBJ1-5
v_call: TRBV2
cdr3_aa: CASRHGQGAKQPQHF
cdr3_nt: TGTGCCAGCAGACATGGACAGGGGGCGAAGCAGCCCCAGCATTTT